A single sample is the source of the 24 T cell receptor beta chains below, sequenced in a study of shared clonotypes between healthy human individuals. Produced via immunoSEQ multiplex PCR; TCRdb's table is partial and in-frame only. Of 400,000 or so clones listed, roughly 96% are singletons. The source material was memory CD8+ T cells sorted from blood. Sample subset: CD45RO+ cells pooled with CCR7-negative TemRA cells. These receptors originate from a man aged 30 to 39 in good health.

Here the CDR3 reads CASSISQGSYNEQFF. The CDR3 region has the DNA TGTGCCAGTAGTATTTCCCAGGGCTCCTACAATGAGCAGTTCTTC. The chain couples TRBV19 to TRBJ2-1; D is possibly TRBD1 (5 bases). The CDR3 runs 15 residues. CDR1 LNHDA and CDR2 SQIVND come from the germline V gene (reference sequence). The V and J ends lost 3 bases and 0 bases respectively, with 9 bases between them.

A single count supports this clone. This chain links TRBV14 with TRBJ1-2; D gene unclear. The germline V gene has CDR1 SGHDN and CDR2 FVKESK. The CDR3 consists of 14 residues. V dropped 4 bases and J dropped 0 bases, with 9 bases sitting between them. The CDR3 sequence is CASSPRWANYGYTF. The CDR3 nucleotides read TGTGCCAGCAGCCCCCGGTGGGCTAACTATGGCTACACCTTC.

The CDR3 nucleotides are TGTGCCAGCAGGCAGCCTATCTATGGCTACACCTTC. It translates to CASRQPIYGYTF. The genes are TRBV2 and TRBJ1-2; no firm D call. V was clipped by 6 bases and J by 4 bases, with 9 bases between them. The CDR3 is 12 amino acids. The germline V gene has CDR1 SNHLY and CDR2 FYNNEI.

As to this clone: One end of the junction varies from germline; a read error may be responsible. This chain links TRBV4-1 with TRBJ2-2; TRBD1 or TRBD2 may be the D gene (6 bases each). From germline, CDR1 is MGHRA and CDR2 YSYEKL. The CDR3 consists of 13 residues. The CDR3 is CATSRGGTGELFF. DNA of the CDR3: TGCGCCACCAGCAGGGGAGGAACGGGGGAGCTGTTTTTT.

V gene TRBV7-2 combines with J gene TRBJ2-7; 11 nucleotides agree with TRBD2. The CDR3 covers 14 residues. The germline V gene encodes CDR1 SGHTA and CDR2 FQGNSA. With 4 bases clipped from V and 3 bases from J, the junction kept 2 bases outside the gene matches. CDR3 DNA sequence: TGTGCCAGCAGCTCGACTAGCGGGAACTACGAGCAGTACTTC. Amino acids: CASSSTSGNYEQYF.

The chain uses TRBV28 and TRBJ2-3; TRBD2 agrees at 12 bases. The CDR3 sequence is 21 residues long. V lost 0 bases and J lost 2; bases outside the gene matches: 15. Germline V gene lookup returns CDR1 MDHEN and CDR2 SYDVKM. Here the CDR3 DNA reads TGTGCCAGCAGTTTATGGTTAGGACAGTTACTAGCGGGAGGCATCACAGATACGCAGTATTTT. It codes for CASSLWLGQLLAGGITDTQYF. The entire variable domain, with the rest obtained from reference TRBV28 and TRBJ2-3, is as follows: DVKVTQSSRYLVKRTGEKVFLECVQDMDHENMFWYRQDPGLGLRLIYFSYDVKMKEKGDIPEGYSVSREKKERFSLILESASTNQTSMYLCASSLWLGQLLAGGITDTQYFGPGTRLTVL.

The V and J genes are TRBV30 and TRBJ1-1; D ambiguous. The V gene's germline CDR1 is GTSNPN and CDR2 SVGIG (reference sequence). The CDR3 runs to 15 residues. The ends were cut back, 0 bases at V and 2 bases at J, with 13 bases in the middle. CDR3 nucleotides: TGTGCCTGGAGTGTAACCCTCCGGGCCAACACTGAAGCTTTCTTT. Its translation is CAWSVTLRANTEAFF.

The chain couples TRBV18 to TRBJ2-7, with 7 bases matching TRBD1. The CDR3 has 14 amino acids. V dropped 6 bases and J dropped 6; count of bases not matched to a gene: 11. The germline V gene encodes CDR1 KGHSH and CDR2 LQKENI. This CDR3 reads CASSPIRTGSEQYF. CDR3 in DNA: TGTGCCAGCTCGCCAATCCGGACAGGATCCGAGCAGTACTTC. Supplemented by reference TRBV18 and TRBJ2-7, the full variable domain reads NAGVMQNPRHLVRRRGQEARLRCSPMKGHSHVYWYRQLPEEGLKFMVYLQKENIIDESGMPKERFSAEFPKEGPSILRIQQVVRGDSAAYFCASSPIRTGSEQYFGPGTRLTVT.

V is TRBV10-2 and J is TRBJ2-3, with TRBD2 matching over 8 bases. CDR3 length equals 15 residues. V dropped 3 bases and J dropped 1; count of bases not matched to a gene: 3. Germline lookup yields CDR1 WSHSY and CDR2 SAAADI. In DNA, the CDR3 is TGCGCCAGCAGTGAAGCGGGAGTGGGCACAGATACGCAGTATTTT. It codes for CASSEAGVGTDTQYF.

V is TRBV10-1 and J is TRBJ2-5; TRBD1 might be the D (6 bases). From germline, CDR1 is WNHNN and CDR2 SYGVQD (reference sequence). Trimming cost V 2 bases and J 5 bases, with 9 bases left between them. The CDR3 runs 13 residues. The CDR3 DNA follows: TGCGCCAGCAGTGAGAACAGGGTGGAGACCCAGTACTTC. This codes for CASSENRVETQYF.

The table lists this clone with a few counts. The chain uses TRBV6-4 and TRBJ1-5; the match to TRBD1 covers 7 bases. The V gene end was trimmed by 8 bases and the J gene end by 2 bases; junction bases not matched to a gene: 12. The V gene's germline CDR1 is MRHNA and CDR2 SNTAGT. This CDR3 has 16 amino acids. CDR3 in amino acids: CASPRGGRDGNQPQHF. DNA for the CDR3: TGTGCCAGCCCCAGGGGGGGGAGGGATGGCAATCAGCCCCAGCATTTT.

The chain links TRBV9 to TRBJ2-2; possibly TRBD2 for D (5 bases). Germline V gene data show CDR1 as SGDLS and CDR2 as YYNGEE. Trimming left V 4 bases short and J 3 bases short, with 7 bases between. The CDR3 has 13 residues. CDR3 sequence reads: CASSLAHTGELFF. The CDR3 coding sequence is TGTGCCAGCAGCCTAGCACACACCGGGGAGCTGTTTTTT.

Note on this clone: Other nucleotide sequences in the sample specify the same CDR3. The chain joins TRBV20-1 to TRBJ2-7, with D maybe TRBD1 (7 bases). There are 11 residues in the CDR3. Trimming took 6 bases from V and 4 from J, leaving 10 bases between them. Germline values: CDR1 DFQATT, CDR2 SNEGSKA (reference sequence). Here the CDR3 DNA reads TGCAGTGCCCCAGGGGGGTACGAGCAGTACTTC. Its protein product is CSAPGGYEQYF.

In the case of this clone: The junction and the germline gene differ at one end; a read error may be behind it. CDR3: CASSLPGSHEQYF. The CDR3 DNA sequence: TGTGCCAGCAGTTTACCAGGCTCCCACGAGCAGTACTTC. The V and J genes are TRBV28 and TRBJ2-7; D gene unclear. Germline CDR1 and CDR2: MDHEN and SYDVKM. The CDR3 is made up of 13 amino acids.

V gene TRBV6-1 combines with J gene TRBJ1-5; 9 positions agree with TRBD1. The CDR3 contains 14 residues. Germline V gene lookup returns CDR1 MNHNS and CDR2 SASEGT. V was clipped by 4 bases and J by 5 bases; unmatched bases: 3. The CDR3 region has the DNA TGTGCCAGCAGTGCCGGGACAGGGCATCAGCCCCAGCATTTT. Protein product: CASSAGTGHQPQHF.

This chain uses TRBV7-9 with TRBJ2-7, with 7 bases identical to TRBD1. Germline values: CDR1 SEHNR, CDR2 FQNEAQ (reference sequence). The V and J ends lost 4 bases and 6 bases, in that order; junction bases with no gene match: 3. This CDR3 has 12 residues. The CDR3 coding sequence is TGTGCCAGCAGCTCGACAGGGTTCGAGCAGTACTTC. Protein product: CASSSTGFEQYF.

V usage is TRBV10-2 and J usage is TRBJ2-1; no firm D call. The germline V and J ends were trimmed by 0 bases and 3 bases, with 3 bases remaining between them. The germline V gene has CDR1 WSHSY and CDR2 SAAADI. CDR3 size: 13 residues. DNA of the CDR3: TGCGCCAGCAGTGAGTCGGACTACAATGAGCAGTTCTTC. Amino acid sequence: CASSESDYNEQFF.

The chain recombines TRBV4-2 with TRBJ2-5; the D call may be TRBD1 or TRBD2 (5 bases each). Per germline, CDR1 LGHNA and CDR2 YNFKEQ. V shed 0 bases and J shed 5 bases, with 13 bases lying between them. CDR3 size: 15 residues. CDR3 amino acids: CASSQEGDGAETQYF. CDR3 nucleotide sequence: TGTGCCAGCAGCCAAGAGGGGGACGGGGCGGAGACCCAGTACTTC.

The V and J genes are TRBV18 and TRBJ1-1; D perhaps matches TRBD1 (6 bases). This CDR3 is 14 amino acids long. V was trimmed by 2 bases and J by 5 bases, leaving 12 bases between them. Per germline, CDR1 KGHSH and CDR2 LQKENI. The CDR3 is CASSPSGGRTEAFF. CDR3 nucleotides: TGTGCCAGCTCACCATCGGGGGGCCGGACTGAAGCTTTCTTT.

The chain combines TRBV6-5 with TRBJ1-6; 10 nucleotides match TRBD1. Looked up from germline, CDR1 is MNHEY and CDR2 is SVGAGI. V shed 4 bases, J shed 9 bases, and the junction held 0 bases outside the gene matches. This CDR3 spans 13 amino acids. CDR3 nucleotides: TGTGCCAGCAGTTGGACAGGGGGTTCACCCCTCCACTTT. Its protein product is CASSWTGGSPLHF.

This chain connects TRBV30 to TRBJ2-1; 14 positions match TRBD2. Germline V gene data show CDR1 as GTSNPN and CDR2 as SVGIG (reference sequence). The CDR3 is 18 residues long. J was trimmed by 2 bases and V by 3 bases; bases with no gene match: 9. This chain's CDR3 is CAWRKRRLAGGAYNEQFF. CDR3 DNA sequence: TGTGCCTGGAGAAAAAGACGACTAGCGGGAGGGGCCTACAATGAGCAGTTCTTC.

On this clone: This CDR3 is also generated by other DNA sequences in the sample. The chain links TRBV29-1 to TRBJ2-5, with 10 bases fitting TRBD1. CDR1 and CDR2 from the germline V gene are SQVTM and ANQGSEA. V lost 6 bases and J lost 2; bases outside the gene matches: 0. This CDR3 spans 12 amino acids. The CDR3: CSVDRGQETQYF. The CDR3 bases are TGCAGCGTGGACAGGGGGCAAGAGACCCAGTACTTC.

The chain employs TRBV28 and TRBJ2-7; 10 positions match TRBD2. V gave up 5 bases and J gave up 2 bases; unmatched junction bases: 6. Germline V gene sequence: CDR1 MDHEN, CDR2 SYDVKM. This CDR3 is built from 15 residues. This CDR3 reads CASSRTSGGAYEQYF. In nucleotides, the CDR3 is TGTGCCAGCAGTCGGACTAGCGGTGGGGCCTACGAGCAGTACTTC.

This clone is a singleton in its sample. V usage is TRBV6-1 and J usage is TRBJ2-1; D is unresolved. V was shortened by 7 bases and J by 0 bases, with 13 bases between the two germline ends. The CDR3 is made up of 15 amino acids. CDR1 and CDR2 (germline): MNHNS, SASEGT. The CDR3 loop reads CASIKTRSSYNEQFF. For the CDR3, the DNA is TGTGCCAGCATCAAAACGAGGAGCTCCTACAATGAGCAGTTCTTC.